Listed here is a single TCR beta chain. This clonotype appeared a few times. No antigen is known for it. No qualities accompany the bases; no much larger clone lies one base away. This sample's treatment or condition label indicates: in vitro stimulation with specific CMV peptide epitopes to enrich CMV-specific T cells. The run used an Illumina HiSeq 1500. TCRdb trimmed the raw reads at Q25, called clones with MiXCR and kept productive beta chains. Entries that share a CDR3 protein sequence are merged under the most common genes and DNA. Counted in this sample were a few hundred thousand distinct CDR3 sequences; around a third of them appeared once. The ten largest make up about 13% of the sample. The source of the sample is a study of T cell repertoires in cytomegalovirus infection (dated by TCRdb to 2018 to 2020). For context, the study as a whole: The peptide stimulations were aimed at well-studied HLA-B-restricted epitopes as well as recently identified HLA-C-restricted CMV epitopes, whose presentation resists viral immunomodulation. Because public TCR beta signatures pointed to carriage of CMV infection together with the matching HLA type, the HLA type of each donor mattered for the analysis.

On the study overall, not on this receptor specifically: Cumulative frequency of public TCR beta family members discriminated carriers of CMV infection plus the relevant HLA type in this cohort and an independent roughly 320-donor cohort. The ex vivo response was dominated by HLA-C-restricted CMV-specific TCR beta clonotypes, and the single most frequent clonotype in two of eight donors was supplied by these HLA-C-restricted clonotypes.

Trimming costs V 0 bases and J 7 bases, and their ends lie 4 bases apart. Measured from the cysteine to the phenylalanine, the CDR3 is 12 residues long. Only CDR3 DNA remains: 36 bases, in frame from the first base. This receptor was taken from a human donor in good health (CMV status not recorded). Some clones in this sample may be carry-over from other donors' samples. Sequencing was performed on cultured PBMCs, taken from culture after CMV antigen stimulation. The chain is made from TRBV12-3 or TRBV12-4 and TRBJ1-5; the D gene cannot be named for sure. The nucleotides are TGTGCCAGCAGTTTAGCGATGCAGCCCCAGCATTTT. Its translation reads: CASSLAMQPQHF.